The T cell receptor (beta chain) described here comes from a study of OX40 agonist ivuxolimab in advanced cancers. Study summary: Therapy given before enrollment (anti-PD-1, anti-PD-L1 or anti-CTLA-4) was allowed, and over 35% had some.

Trimming took 2 bases from V and 4 from J, leaving 0 bases between them. Germline V lookup: CDR1 MNHNS, CDR2 SASEGT. The CDR3 runs to 11 residues. Clones were read by immunoSEQ multiplex PCR, and TCRdb kept only the in-frame ones, dropping some. Of about 130,000 clones detected, 90% to 95% appear once; the ten largest clones hold roughly 1%. Patients were excluded for autoimmune disease history or systemic immunosuppression. The chain links TRBV6-1 to TRBJ1-5; D gene ambiguous. The sequences come from CD4+ or CD8+ T cells sorted from blood, collected in a trial of the OX40 agonist ivuxolimab. This receptor was obtained from an adult with an advanced solid tumor such as melanoma, head and neck, liver or kidney cancer. CDR3 in amino acids: CASSENQPQHF. In DNA form, the CDR3 reads TGTGCCAGCAGTGAAAATCAGCCCCAGCATTTT.